The sequence of this TCR beta chain was determined in a study of cytomegalovirus exposure and HLA in healthy donors. This clone was recorded only once. This PCR relied on a set of 60 Vbeta primers and 13 Jbeta primers. Method: immunoSEQ multiplex PCR; TCRdb's copy keeps in-frame clones and lacks some. The table lists under 95,000 clones, around 80% of them singletons. The germline gives CDR1 SGHTA, CDR2 FQGNSA. This CDR3 region has 17 residues. Trimming took off 5 bases at V and 1 base at J, with 18 bases between the two ends. This clonotype was sampled from a man aged 30 to 39 in good health and CMV-seropositive. The chain carries TRBV7-2 and TRBJ2-4; maybe TRBD2 (7 bases). Sequenced sample: PBMCs. In DNA, the CDR3 is TGTGCCAGCAGCCCCAGGGCGGGGGCTGGGGCCAAAAACATTCAGTACTTC. It specifies CASSPRAGAGAKNIQYF.